This T cell receptor beta chain was recorded in a study of beta chain features in type 1 diabetes. All of the isolated RNA was reverse transcribed, so expressed TCRB transcripts were sequenced. Profiling relied on immunoSEQ multiplex PCR, and the TCRdb table lists in-frame clones only, not all of them. The data hold around 650,000 clones, with around 12% observed a single time. There are 13 residues in the CDR3. V shed 4 bases and J shed 9 bases, with 14 bases lying between them. Germline loops: CDR1 SGHRS, CDR2 YFSETQ. The study's findings and limits: In these data, an HLA type influence on TCRB rearrangement remained unresolved. Within each of all four CD4+ subsets, Type 1 diabetes patients had TCRB CDR3s that were moderately but significantly shorter.

As concerns this clone: Its antigen is unknown.

The sample consisted of naive CD4+ T cells from blood. This TCR derives from a man younger than 45 with type 1 diabetes. The chain is built from TRBV5-1 and TRBJ2-1; D remains unclear. DNA for the CDR3: TGCGCCAGCAGCATCACAACGAACGGTGAGCAGTTCTTC. Its translation: CASSITTNGEQFF.